This T cell receptor (beta chain) derives from a study of T cell responses to AZD1222 COVID-19 vaccine. Produced via immunoSEQ multiplex PCR; TCRdb's table is partial and in-frame only. The sample consists of some 150,000 clones, 82% of them appearing once. The sample in question was peripheral blood, obtained on day 0 of MenACWY control vaccination. This receptor was obtained from an adult in good health.

The CDR3: CASSSGGLDYGYTF. CDR3 nucleotide sequence: TGTGCCAGCAGTTCAGGGGGCCTGGACTATGGCTACACCTTC. The V call is TRBV6-5, the J call TRBJ1-2; 8 bases agree with TRBD1. V shed 4 bases, J shed 3 bases, and the junction held 4 bases outside the gene matches. Germline V gene lookup returns CDR1 MNHEY and CDR2 SVGAGI. The CDR3 is 14 amino acids.